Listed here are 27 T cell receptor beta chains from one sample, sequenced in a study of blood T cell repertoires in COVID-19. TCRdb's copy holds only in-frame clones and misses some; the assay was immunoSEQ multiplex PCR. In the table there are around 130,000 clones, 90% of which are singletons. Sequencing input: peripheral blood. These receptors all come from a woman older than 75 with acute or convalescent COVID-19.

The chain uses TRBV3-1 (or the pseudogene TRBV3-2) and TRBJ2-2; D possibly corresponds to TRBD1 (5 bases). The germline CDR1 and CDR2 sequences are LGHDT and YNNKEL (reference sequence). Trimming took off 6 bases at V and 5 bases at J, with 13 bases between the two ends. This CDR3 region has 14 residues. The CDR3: CASRPQGFTGELFF. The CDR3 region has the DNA TGTGCCAGCAGGCCGCAGGGATTTACCGGGGAGCTGTTTTTT.

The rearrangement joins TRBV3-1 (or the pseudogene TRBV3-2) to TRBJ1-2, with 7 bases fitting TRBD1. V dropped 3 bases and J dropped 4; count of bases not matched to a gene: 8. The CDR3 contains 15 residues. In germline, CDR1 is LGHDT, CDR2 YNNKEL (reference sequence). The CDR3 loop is CASSQTTGFIYGYTF. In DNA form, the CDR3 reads TGTGCCAGCAGCCAGACGACAGGGTTTATCTATGGCTACACCTTC.

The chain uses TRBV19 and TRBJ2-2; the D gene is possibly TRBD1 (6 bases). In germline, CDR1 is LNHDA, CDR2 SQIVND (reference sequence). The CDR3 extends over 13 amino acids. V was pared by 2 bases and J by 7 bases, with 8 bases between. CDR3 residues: CASSIQGNGELFF. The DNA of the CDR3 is TGTGCCAGTAGTATACAGGGGAACGGGGAGCTGTTTTTT.

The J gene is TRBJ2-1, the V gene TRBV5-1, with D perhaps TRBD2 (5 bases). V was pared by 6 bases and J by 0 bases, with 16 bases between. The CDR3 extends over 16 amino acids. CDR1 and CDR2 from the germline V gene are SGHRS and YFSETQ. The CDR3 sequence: CASTPEVLSSYNEQFF. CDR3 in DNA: TGCGCCAGCACCCCGGAGGTGCTAAGCTCCTACAATGAGCAGTTCTTC.

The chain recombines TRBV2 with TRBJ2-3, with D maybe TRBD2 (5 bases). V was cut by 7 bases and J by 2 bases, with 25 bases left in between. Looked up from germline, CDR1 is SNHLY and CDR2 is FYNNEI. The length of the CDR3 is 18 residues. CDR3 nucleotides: TGTGCCAGCACCCGTCGGGGTGTGGATTCTTACTCCACAGATACGCAGTATTTT. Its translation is CASTRRGVDSYSTDTQYF.

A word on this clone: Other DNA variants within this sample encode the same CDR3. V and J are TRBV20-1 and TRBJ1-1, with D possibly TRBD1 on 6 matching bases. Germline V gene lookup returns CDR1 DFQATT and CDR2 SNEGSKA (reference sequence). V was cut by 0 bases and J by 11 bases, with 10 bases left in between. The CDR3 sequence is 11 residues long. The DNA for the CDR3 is TGCAGTGCTAGAGATAACAGGGAGGCTTTCTTT. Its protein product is CSARDNREAFF.

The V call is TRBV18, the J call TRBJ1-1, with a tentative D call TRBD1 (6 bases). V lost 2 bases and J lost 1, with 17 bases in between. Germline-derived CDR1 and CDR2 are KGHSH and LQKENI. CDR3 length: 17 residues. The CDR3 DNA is TGTGCCAGCTCACCAAGTTCCAGGGGTAATACGAACACTGAAGCTTTCTTT. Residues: CASSPSSRGNTNTEAFF. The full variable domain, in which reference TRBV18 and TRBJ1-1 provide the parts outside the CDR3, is NAGVMQNPRHLVRRRGQEARLRCSPMKGHSHVYWYRQLPEEGLKFMVYLQKENIIDESGMPKERFSAEFPKEGPSILRIQQVVRGDSAAYFCASSPSSRGNTNTEAFFGQGTRLTVV.

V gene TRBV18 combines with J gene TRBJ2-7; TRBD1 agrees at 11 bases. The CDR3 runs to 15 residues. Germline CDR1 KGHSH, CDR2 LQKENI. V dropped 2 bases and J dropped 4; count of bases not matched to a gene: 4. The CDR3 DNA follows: TGTGCCAGCTCACCAATAGGGACAGGGGGGTACGAGCAGTACTTC. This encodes CASSPIGTGGYEQYF.

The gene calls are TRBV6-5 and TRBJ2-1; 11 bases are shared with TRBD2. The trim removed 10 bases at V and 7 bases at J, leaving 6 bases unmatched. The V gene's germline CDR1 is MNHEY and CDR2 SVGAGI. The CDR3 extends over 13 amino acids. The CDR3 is CATEGLAANEQFF. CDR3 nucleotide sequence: TGTGCCACTGAGGGACTAGCGGCGAATGAGCAGTTCTTC.

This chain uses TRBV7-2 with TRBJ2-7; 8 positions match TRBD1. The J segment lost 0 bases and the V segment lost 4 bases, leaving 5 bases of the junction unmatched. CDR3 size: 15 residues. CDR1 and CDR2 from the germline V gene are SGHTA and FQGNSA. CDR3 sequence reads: CASSSRTGPSYEQYF. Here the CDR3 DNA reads TGTGCCAGCAGCTCGAGGACAGGGCCCTCCTACGAGCAGTACTTC.

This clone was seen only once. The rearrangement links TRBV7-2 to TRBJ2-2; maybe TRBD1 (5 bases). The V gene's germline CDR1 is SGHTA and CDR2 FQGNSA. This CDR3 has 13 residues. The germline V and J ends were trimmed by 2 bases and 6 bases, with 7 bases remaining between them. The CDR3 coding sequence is TGTGCCAGCAGCTTAATGACAGCCGGGGAGCTGTTTTTT. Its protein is CASSLMTAGELFF. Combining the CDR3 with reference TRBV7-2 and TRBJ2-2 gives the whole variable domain GAGVSQSPSNKVTEKGKDVELRCDPISGHTALYWYRQSLGQGLEFLIYFQGNSAPDKSGLPSDRFSAERTGGSVSTLTIQRTQQEDSAVYLCASSLMTAGELFFGEGSRLTVL.

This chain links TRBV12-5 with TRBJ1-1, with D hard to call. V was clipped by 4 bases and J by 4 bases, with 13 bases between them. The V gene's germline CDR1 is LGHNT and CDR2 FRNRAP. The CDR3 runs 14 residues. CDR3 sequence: CASGSQATSTEAFF. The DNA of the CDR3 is TGTGCTAGTGGTTCCCAGGCAACCAGCACTGAAGCTTTCTTT.

For the CDR3, the DNA is TGTGCCTACCGGGGGGGGATTAATCAGCCCCAGCATTTT. Translating gives CAYRGGINQPQHF. This rearrangement joins TRBV30 to TRBJ1-5, with D possibly matching TRBD1 (5 bases). Looked up from germline, CDR1 is GTSNPN and CDR2 is SVGIG (reference sequence). Trimming shortened V by 7 bases and J by 4 bases, and 14 bases separated the two germline ends. The CDR3 contains 13 residues.

This CDR3 is CASGGRGLSTEAFF. Here the CDR3 DNA reads TGTGCCAGCGGAGGCAGGGGGTTGAGCACTGAAGCTTTCTTT. V usage is TRBV7-9 and J usage is TRBJ1-1; 7 bases align to TRBD1. The CDR3 extends over 14 amino acids. V shed 8 bases and J 4 bases; nucleotides not matched to a gene: 10. Germline CDR1 and CDR2: SEHNR and FQNEAQ (reference sequence).

CDR3 in amino acids: CASSMGGEFAPQHF. The CDR3, as DNA: TGTGCCAGTAGTATGGGAGGCGAATTCGCGCCCCAGCATTTT. The chain is built from TRBV19 and TRBJ1-5; D remains ambiguous. V was clipped by 3 bases and J by 9 bases, with 15 bases between them. Germline CDR1 is LNHDA and CDR2 is SQIVND (reference sequence). The length of the CDR3 is 14 residues.

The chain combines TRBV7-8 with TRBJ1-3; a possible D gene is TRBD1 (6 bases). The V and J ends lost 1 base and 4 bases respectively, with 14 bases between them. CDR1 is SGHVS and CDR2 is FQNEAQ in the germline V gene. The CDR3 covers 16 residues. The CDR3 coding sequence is TGTGCCAGCAGCTTAGTTGCCGGGACACCAGGAAACACCATATATTTT. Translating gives CASSLVAGTPGNTIYF. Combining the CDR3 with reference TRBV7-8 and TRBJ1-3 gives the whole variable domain GAGVSQSPRYKVAKRGQDVALRCDPISGHVSLFWYQQALGQGPEFLTYFQNEAQLDKSGLPSDRFFAERPEGSVSTLKIQRTQQEDSAVYLCASSLVAGTPGNTIYFGEGSWLTVV.

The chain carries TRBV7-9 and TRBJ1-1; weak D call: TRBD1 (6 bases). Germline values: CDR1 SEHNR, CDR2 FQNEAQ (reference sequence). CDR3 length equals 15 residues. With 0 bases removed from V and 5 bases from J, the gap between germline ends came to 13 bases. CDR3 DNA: TGTGCCAGCAGCTTAGCGAGGGGGGGCTCGACTGAAGCTTTCTTT. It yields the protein CASSLARGGSTEAFF.

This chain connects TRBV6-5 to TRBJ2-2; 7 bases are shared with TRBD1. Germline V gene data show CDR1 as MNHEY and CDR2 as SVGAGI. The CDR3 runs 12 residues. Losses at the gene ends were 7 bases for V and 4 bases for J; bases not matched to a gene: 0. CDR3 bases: TGTGCCAGCACAGGGGGCACCGGGGAGCTGTTTTTT. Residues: CASTGGTGELFF.

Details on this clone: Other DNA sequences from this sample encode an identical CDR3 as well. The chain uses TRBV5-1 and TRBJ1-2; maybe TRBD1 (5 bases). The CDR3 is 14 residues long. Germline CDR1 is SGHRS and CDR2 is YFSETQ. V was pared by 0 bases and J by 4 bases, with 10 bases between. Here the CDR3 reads CASSLDGGVYGYTF. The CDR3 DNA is TGCGCCAGCAGCTTGGATGGGGGGGTCTATGGCTACACCTTC.

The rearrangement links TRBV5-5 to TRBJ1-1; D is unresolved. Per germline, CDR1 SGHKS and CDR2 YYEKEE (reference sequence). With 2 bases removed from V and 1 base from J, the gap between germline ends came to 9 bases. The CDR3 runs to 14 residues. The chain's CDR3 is CASSLLVPNTEAFF. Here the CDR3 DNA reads TGTGCCAGCAGCTTACTGGTCCCGAACACTGAAGCTTTCTTT.

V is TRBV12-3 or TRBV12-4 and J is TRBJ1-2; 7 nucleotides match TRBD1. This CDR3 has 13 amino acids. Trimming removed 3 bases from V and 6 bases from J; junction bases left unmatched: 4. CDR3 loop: CASSFRQGDGYTF. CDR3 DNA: TGTGCCAGCAGTTTTCGGCAGGGGGATGGCTACACCTTC.

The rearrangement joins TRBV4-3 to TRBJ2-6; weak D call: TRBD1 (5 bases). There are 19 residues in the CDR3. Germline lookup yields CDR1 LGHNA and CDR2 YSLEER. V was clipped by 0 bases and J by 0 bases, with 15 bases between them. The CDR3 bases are TGCGCCAGCAGCCAAGATCTAACAGGCCCCAGCTCTGGGGCCAACGTCCTGACTTTC. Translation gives CASSQDLTGPSSGANVLTF.

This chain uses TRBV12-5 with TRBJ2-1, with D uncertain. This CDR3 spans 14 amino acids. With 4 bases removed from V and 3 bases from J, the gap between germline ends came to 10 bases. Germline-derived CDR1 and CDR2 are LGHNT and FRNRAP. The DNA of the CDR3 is TGTGCTAGTGGTTCTTTCCAGGTCTACAATGAGCAGTTCTTC. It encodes CASGSFQVYNEQFF. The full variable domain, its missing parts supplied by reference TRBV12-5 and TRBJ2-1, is DARVTQTPRHKVTEMGQEVTMRCQPILGHNTVFWYRQTMMQGLELLAYFRNRAPLDDSGMPKDRFSAEMPDATLATLKIQPSEPRDSAVYFCASGSFQVYNEQFFGPGTRLTVL.

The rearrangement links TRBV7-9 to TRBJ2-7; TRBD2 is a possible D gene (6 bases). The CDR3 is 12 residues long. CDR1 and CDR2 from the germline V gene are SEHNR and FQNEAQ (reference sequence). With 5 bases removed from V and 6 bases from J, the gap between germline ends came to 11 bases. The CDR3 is CASSKGAGEQYF. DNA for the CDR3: TGTGCCAGCAGCAAAGGAGCGGGCGAGCAGTACTTC.

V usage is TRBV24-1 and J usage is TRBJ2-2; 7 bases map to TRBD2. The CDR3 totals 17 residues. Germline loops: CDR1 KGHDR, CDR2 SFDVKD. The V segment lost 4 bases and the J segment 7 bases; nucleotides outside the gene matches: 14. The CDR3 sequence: CATSDSGPGGVHGELFF. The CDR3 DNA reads TGTGCCACCAGTGACTCTGGACCGGGAGGTGTCCACGGGGAGCTGTTTTTT.

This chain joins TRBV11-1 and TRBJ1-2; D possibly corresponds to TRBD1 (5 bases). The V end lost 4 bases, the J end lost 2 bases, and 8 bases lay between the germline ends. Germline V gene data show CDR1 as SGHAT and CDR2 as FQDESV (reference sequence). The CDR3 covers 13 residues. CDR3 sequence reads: CASSSDMNYGYTF. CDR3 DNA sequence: TGTGCCAGCAGCTCGGACATGAACTATGGCTACACCTTC.

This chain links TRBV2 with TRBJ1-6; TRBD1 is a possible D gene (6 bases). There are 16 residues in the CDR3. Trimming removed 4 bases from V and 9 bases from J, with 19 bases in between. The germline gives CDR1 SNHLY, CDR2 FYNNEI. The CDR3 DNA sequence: TGTGCCAGCAGTGTGCTCGGCACCACGACAGGTTCACCCCTCCACTTT. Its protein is CASSVLGTTTGSPLHF.